This T cell receptor beta chain was sequenced during a study of blood T cell repertoires in COVID-19. About the study: Collection of acute and convalescent COVID-19 samples took place in the United States, Italy and Spain.

In terms of age and location, participants ranged from roughly 18 to 90 years and lived in approximately 24 US areas. This clone was observed once. Profiled with immunoSEQ multiplex PCR; TCRdb holds only in-frame clones, not every one. In the table there are 250,000 to 300,000 clones, around 90% of which are singletons. Looked up from germline, CDR1 is SGHNT and CDR2 is YYREEE (reference sequence). Trimming took 3 bases from V and 2 from J; bases not matched to a gene: 4. The CDR3 contains 14 residues. Specimen: PBMCs or T cells enriched from blood (not recorded which). This clonotype was sampled from a middle-aged woman with acute COVID-19. The chain joins TRBV5-4 to TRBJ2-5; 7 bases agree with TRBD2. CDR3: CASSSGLGQETQYF. The CDR3 coding sequence is TGTGCCAGCAGCTCTGGACTAGGTCAAGAGACCCAGTACTTC.